This T cell receptor beta chain was recovered during a study of OX40 agonist ivuxolimab in advanced cancers. Assay used: immunoSEQ multiplex PCR; TCRdb lists only in-frame clones, some missing. The data hold about 65,000 clones, with 87% observed a single time. The clonotype originates from an adult with an advanced solid tumor such as melanoma, head and neck, liver or kidney cancer. This sample comprised CD4+ or CD8+ T cells sorted from blood, obtained in a trial of the OX40 agonist ivuxolimab.

The CDR3: CASSLAPGGGVEQYF. CDR3 coding DNA: TGCGCCAGCAGCTTGGCCCCGGGGGGAGGGGTCGAGCAGTACTTC. The chain recombines TRBV5-1 with TRBJ2-7; 7 bases map to TRBD2. This CDR3 is 15 amino acids long. After removal of 0 bases from V and 6 bases from J, the junction contained 9 bases not matched to a gene. The germline V gene has CDR1 SGHRS and CDR2 YFSETQ.